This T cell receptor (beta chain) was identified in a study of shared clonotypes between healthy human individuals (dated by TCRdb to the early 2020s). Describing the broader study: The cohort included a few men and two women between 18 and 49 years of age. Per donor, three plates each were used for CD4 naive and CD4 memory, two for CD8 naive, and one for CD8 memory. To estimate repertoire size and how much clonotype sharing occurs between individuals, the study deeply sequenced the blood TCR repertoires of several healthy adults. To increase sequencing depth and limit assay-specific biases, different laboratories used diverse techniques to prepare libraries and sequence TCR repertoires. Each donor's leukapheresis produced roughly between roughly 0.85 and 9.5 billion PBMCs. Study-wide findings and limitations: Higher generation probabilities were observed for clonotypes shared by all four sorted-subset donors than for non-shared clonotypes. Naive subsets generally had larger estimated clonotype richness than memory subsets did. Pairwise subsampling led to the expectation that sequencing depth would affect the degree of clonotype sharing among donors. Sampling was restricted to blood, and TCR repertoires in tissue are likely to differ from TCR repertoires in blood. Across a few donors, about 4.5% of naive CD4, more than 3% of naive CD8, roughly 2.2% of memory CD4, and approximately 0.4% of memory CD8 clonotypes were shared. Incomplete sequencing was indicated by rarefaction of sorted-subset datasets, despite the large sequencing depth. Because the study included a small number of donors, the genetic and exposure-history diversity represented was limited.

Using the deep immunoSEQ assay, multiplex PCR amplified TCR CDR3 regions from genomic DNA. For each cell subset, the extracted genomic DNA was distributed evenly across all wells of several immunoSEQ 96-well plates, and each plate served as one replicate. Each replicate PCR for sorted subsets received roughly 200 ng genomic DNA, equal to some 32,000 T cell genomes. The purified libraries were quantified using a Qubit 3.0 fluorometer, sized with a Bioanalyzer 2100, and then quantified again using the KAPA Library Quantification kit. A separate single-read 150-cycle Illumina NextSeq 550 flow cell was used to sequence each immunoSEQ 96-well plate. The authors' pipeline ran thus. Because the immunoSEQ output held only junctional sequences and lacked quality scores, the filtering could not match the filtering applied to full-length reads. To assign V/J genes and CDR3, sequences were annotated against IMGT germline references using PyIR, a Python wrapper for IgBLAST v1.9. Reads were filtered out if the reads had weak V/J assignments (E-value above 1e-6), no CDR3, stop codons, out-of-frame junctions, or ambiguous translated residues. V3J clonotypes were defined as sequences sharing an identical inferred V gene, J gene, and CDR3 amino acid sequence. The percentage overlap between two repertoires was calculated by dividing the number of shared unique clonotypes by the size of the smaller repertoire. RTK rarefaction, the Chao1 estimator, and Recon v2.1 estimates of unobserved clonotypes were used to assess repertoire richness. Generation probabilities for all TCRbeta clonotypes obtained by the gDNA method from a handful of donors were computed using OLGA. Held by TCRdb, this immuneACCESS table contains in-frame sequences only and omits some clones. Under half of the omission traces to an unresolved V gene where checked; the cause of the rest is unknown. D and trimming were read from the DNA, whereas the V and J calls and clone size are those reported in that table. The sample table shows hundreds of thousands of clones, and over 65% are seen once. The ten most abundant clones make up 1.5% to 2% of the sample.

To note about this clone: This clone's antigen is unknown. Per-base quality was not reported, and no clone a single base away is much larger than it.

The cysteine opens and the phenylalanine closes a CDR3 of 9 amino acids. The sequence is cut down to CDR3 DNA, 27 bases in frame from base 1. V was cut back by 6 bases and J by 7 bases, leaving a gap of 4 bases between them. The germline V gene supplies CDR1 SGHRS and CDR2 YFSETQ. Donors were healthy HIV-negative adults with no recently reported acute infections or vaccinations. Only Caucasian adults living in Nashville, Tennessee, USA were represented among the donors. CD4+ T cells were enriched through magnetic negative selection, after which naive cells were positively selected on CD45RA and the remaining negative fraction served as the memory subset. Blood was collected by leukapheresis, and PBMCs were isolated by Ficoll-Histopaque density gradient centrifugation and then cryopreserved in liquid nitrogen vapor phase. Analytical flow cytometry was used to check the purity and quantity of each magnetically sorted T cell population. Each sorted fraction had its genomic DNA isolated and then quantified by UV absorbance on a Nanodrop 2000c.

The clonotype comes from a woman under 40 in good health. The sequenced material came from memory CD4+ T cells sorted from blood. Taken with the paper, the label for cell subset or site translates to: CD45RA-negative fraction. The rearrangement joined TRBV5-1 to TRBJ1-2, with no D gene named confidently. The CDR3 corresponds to CASKIGYTF. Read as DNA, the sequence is TGCGCCAGCAAGATTGGCTACACCTTC.